A selection of T cell receptor beta chains follows, all from one sample in a study of blood T cell repertoires in COVID-19. Repertoires were generated with immunoSEQ multiplex PCR, while TCRdb's copy carries only in-frame clones and drops some. The sample lists about 220,000 clones, roughly 85% seen once, with 2% to 3% in the top ten. The sequenced sample was peripheral blood. These receptors were collected from a woman aged 40 to 55 with active or convalescent COVID-19. Both conserved end residues are part of each CDR3. The D gene is left open where the match is weak. Expanded clones are given a class, and other clones once, few, many or no size at all.

>TRBJ1-1|.|TRBV3-1/TRBV3-2|.
TGTGCCAGCAGCCAAGAAGCATTGAACACTGAAGCTTTCTTT
CASSQEALNTEAFF
>TRBJ1-5|.|TRBV30|.
TGTGCCTGGAGTAGGGAAGGAGGTAACGGCAATCAGCCCCAGCATTTT
CAWSREGGNGNQPQHF
>TRBJ2-7|.|TRBV5-8|.
TGTGCCAGCAGCACCTACAGCCGGGACTTAAACTCCGAGCAGTACTTC
CASSTYSRDLNSEQYF
>TRBJ2-7|.|TRBV19|TRBD1
TGTGCCAGTAGTTGGGGGGGACAGGGGGACTACGAGCAGTACTTC
CASSWGGQGDYEQYF
>TRBJ1-2|.|TRBV6-5|TRBD1
TGTGCCAGCAGCCGACAGGGGGGCGGCTATGGCTACACCTTC
CASSRQGGGYGYTF
>TRBJ2-2|.|TRBV3-1/TRBV3-2|TRBD2
TGTGCCAGCAGCCAAGCCTCTAGCGGGGGGACCGGGGAGCTGTTTTTT
CASSQASSGGTGELFF
>TRBJ2-1|.|TRBV27|TRBD2
TGTGCCAGCAGTTACCGGACTAGCGGGAGGGCCCGGGTCAATGAGCAGTTCTTC
CASSYRTSGRARVNEQFF
>TRBJ1-5|.|TRBV19|.
TGTGCCAGTAGTGGACTGAGAAGTCAGCCCCAGCATTTT
CASSGLRSQPQHF
>TRBJ2-1|.|TRBV9|.
TGTGCCAGCAGCGTAGAGGGGCAGACTTACTACAATGAGCAGTTCTTC
CASSVEGQTYYNEQFF
>TRBJ1-4|.|TRBV6-2/TRBV6-3|.
TGTGCCAGCAGTGCCCTGGGCAGCAAACTGTTTTTT
CASSALGSKLFF
>TRBJ2-3|.|TRBV7-3|.
TGTGCCAGCAGCGATTCTACCATTTACGGAGATACGCAGTATTTT
CASSDSTIYGDTQYF
>TRBJ2-7|.|TRBV28|TRBD1
TGTGCCAGCATGGGGGGACAGGGGACATACGAGCAGTACTTC
CASMGGQGTYEQYF
>TRBJ1-6|.|TRBV7-3|TRBD1
TGTGCCAGCAGCTTGGAGGGACAGACGAATTCACCCCTCCACTTT
CASSLEGQTNSPLHF
>TRBJ2-7|.|TRBV27|TRBD1
TGTGCCAGCAGTTCGGGACAGCAGACCTACGAGCAGTACTTC
CASSSGQQTYEQYF
>TRBJ2-4|.|TRBV5-1|TRBD2
TGCGCCAGCAGCCCGGAGGGAGGGGCCTTTGCGGACATTCAGTACTTC
CASSPEGGAFADIQYF
>TRBJ1-1|.|TRBV29-1|TRBD1
TGCAGCGTATCCGACAGGGTGAACACTGAAGCTTTCTTT
CSVSDRVNTEAFF
>TRBJ2-3|.|TRBV6-5|.
TGTGCCAGCAGGGGCGGGGCCGCTTACACAGATACGCAGTATTTT
CASRGGAAYTDTQYF
>TRBJ1-5|.|TRBV12-3/TRBV12-4|.
TGTGCCAGCAGTTTAGGGGGGCTCCGGCACCAGCATTTT
CASSLGGLRHQHF
>TRBJ2-1|.|TRBV5-1|TRBD2
TGCGCCAGCAGCTCCGCGGGGGGCTATTCGTACGATGAGCAGTTCTTC
CASSSAGGYSYDEQFF
>TRBJ2-5|.|TRBV19|.
TGTGCCAGTAGTATGCGGACAGAGACGCAAGAGACCCAGTACTTC
CASSMRTETQETQYF
>TRBJ1-1|.|TRBV7-2|TRBD1
TGTGCCAGCAGCCCGGGACAGGGGGAAAGTGTAGCTTTCTTT
CASSPGQGESVAFF
>TRBJ2-2|.|TRBV5-5|.
TGTGCCAGCCGAGGGAACACCGGGGAGCTGTTTTTT
CASRGNTGELFF
>TRBJ2-1|.|TRBV3-1/TRBV3-2|TRBD2
TGTGCCAGCAGCCGATTACTAGCGGGGGGAAGAGGTGTCGATGAGCAGTTCTTC
CASSRLLAGGRGVDEQFF
>TRBJ2-2|.|TRBV19|.
TGTGCCAGTACCACAGGGAGTAACACCGGGGAGCTGTTTTTT
CASTTGSNTGELFF
>TRBJ2-7|.|TRBV7-8|TRBD1
TGTGCCAGCAGTTCTCGACAGGGGATCTACGAGCAGTACTTC
CASSSRQGIYEQYF
>TRBJ2-7|.|TRBV7-2|TRBD2
TGTGCCAGCAGCTCCACGGGGCTAGCGGGGGCCGGGGATACCTACGAGCAGTACTTC
CASSSTGLAGAGDTYEQYF
>TRBJ1-1|.|TRBV20-1|TRBD1
TGCAGTGCTAGTGACAGGGGAAGCGGCATGAACACTGAAGCTTTCTTT
CSASDRGSGMNTEAFF
>TRBJ1-6|.|TRBV9|TRBD1
TGTGCCAGCAGCGCGTACCCCAGACAGGGGAATAATTCACCCCTCCACTTT
CASSAYPRQGNNSPLHF
>TRBJ1-2|many|TRBV29-1|.
TGCAGCGTTGTGACAGGTGGCTACACCTTC
CSVVTGGYTF
>TRBJ1-6|.|TRBV30|.
TGTGCCTGGAAGGTGACGGGGGAATATGGAAATTCACCCCTCCACTTT
CAWKVTGEYGNSPLHF
>TRBJ2-1|.|TRBV9|TRBD2
TGTGCCAGCAGCGCGACTAGCGGGACCTATAATGAGCAGTTCTTC
CASSATSGTYNEQFF
>TRBJ1-1|few|TRBV18|TRBD1
TGTGCCAGCTCACCAGGACAGGGGAGGACTGAAGCTTTCTTT
CASSPGQGRTEAFF
>TRBJ1-1|.|TRBV19|.
TGTGCCAGTAGTATAGGTATGGGGGCCCCTGAAGCTTTCTTT
CASSIGMGAPEAFF
>TRBJ2-7|few|TRBV5-1|TRBD2
TGCGCCAGCAGCTTGGGGGGGACTAGCGGGAGCGAGCAGTACTTC
CASSLGGTSGSEQYF
>TRBJ1-2|.|TRBV30|.
TGTGCCTGGAGATACCTGACAGGAGACTATGGCTACACCTTC
CAWRYLTGDYGYTF
>TRBJ2-1|.|TRBV28|TRBD1
TGTGCCAGCAGGTGGGACAGGGGCGATTACAATGAGCAGTTCTTC
CASRWDRGDYNEQFF
>TRBJ2-3|.|TRBV5-1|TRBD1
TGCGCCAGCAGCTTGGTCGGGACAGATAGCACAGATACGCAGTATTTT
CASSLVGTDSTDTQYF
>TRBJ2-3|few|TRBV28|TRBD2
TGTGCCAGCAGTTTATCGCTCGGGGGGGCCCCACATACGCAGTATTTT
CASSLSLGGAPHTQYF
>TRBJ1-6|once|TRBV7-9|TRBD1
TGTGCCAGCAGCTTAGAGGGGATACCAGGGGGAAATTCACCCCTCCACTTT
CASSLEGIPGGNSPLHF
>TRBJ2-2|.|TRBV24-1|.
TGTGCCACCAGTGATAGGAACCGGGGAGCCGGGGAGCTGTTTTTT
CATSDRNRGAGELFF
>TRBJ1-5|.|TRBV11-2|.
TGTGCCAGCAGCTCCGACAGTAGCAATCAGCCCCAGCATTTT
CASSSDSSNQPQHF
>TRBJ2-7|.|TRBV5-5|TRBD1
TGTGCCAGCAGCTTGCGAGCAGGGGGTACCTACGAGCAGTACTTC
CASSLRAGGTYEQYF
>TRBJ2-4|.|TRBV14|.
TGTGCCAGCAGCCAAGATCTTGGGCGGGTTGAAGCCAAAAACATTCAGTACTTC
CASSQDLGRVEAKNIQYF
>TRBJ2-7|once|TRBV3-1/TRBV3-2|TRBD2
TGTGCCAGCAGCCCTGGGACTAGCGGGAGTGGAGAGCAGTACTTC
CASSPGTSGSGEQYF
>TRBJ1-1|.|TRBV20-1|.
TGCAGTGCTAGTACCCCGACAGTAGTGAACACTGAAGCTTTCTTT
CSASTPTVVNTEAFF
>TRBJ2-3|.|TRBV9|.
TGTGCCAGCAGCGTAGAACAAGGGGTGGGCACAGATACGCAGTATTTT
CASSVEQGVGTDTQYF
>TRBJ1-2|.|TRBV6-2/TRBV6-3|.
TGTGCCAGCAGTTACTCCAACAGGGTGGGCTACACCTTC
CASSYSNRVGYTF
>TRBJ2-1|.|TRBV5-1|TRBD1
TGCGCCAGCAGCTTTTCAGGGGGCAGGAGTAATGAGCAGTTCTTC
CASSFSGGRSNEQFF